This TCR beta chain was obtained from a study of blood T cell repertoires in COVID-19. V was trimmed by 4 bases and J by 8 bases, leaving 15 bases between them. The germline V gene encodes CDR1 SGDLS and CDR2 YYNGEE. This CDR3 spans 13 amino acids. Assay: immunoSEQ multiplex PCR; the TCRdb copy retains only in-frame clones and omits some. The table includes about 400,000 clones, over 85% detected once. Participant-given clinical history determined each cohort assignment. The rearrangement links TRBV9 to TRBJ1-2; no clear D. The TCR originated in a woman in her twenties or thirties who had recovered from COVID-19. Material: PBMCs or T cells enriched from blood (not recorded which). DNA of the CDR3: TGTGCCAGCAGCCCCGACACTCCCAGCGGCTACACCTTC. Its protein product is CASSPDTPSGYTF.